This entry lists 12 T cell receptor beta chains sequenced from one sample in a study of blood T cell repertoires in COVID-19. TCRdb keeps only in-frame clones here, not all; method: immunoSEQ multiplex PCR. The data contain 150,000 to 200,000 clones, approximately 91% of them singletons. Sequenced material: peripheral blood. The receptors originated from a man aged 18 to 30 with COVID-19, enrolled during active disease.

The chain has TRBV6-2 or TRBV6-3 and TRBJ2-3, with TRBD2 matching over 10 bases. J lost 8 bases, V lost 2 bases, and 7 bases had no gene match. Per the germline V gene, CDR1 is MNHEY and CDR2 is SVGEGT. The CDR3 loop spans 15 amino acids. CDR3 region: CASSYRLAGEGTQYF. The CDR3 DNA follows: TGTGCCAGCAGTTACCGGCTAGCGGGAGAGGGTACGCAGTATTTT.

The chain is built from TRBV2 and TRBJ2-6; TRBD2 matches at 7 bases. Germline assignment: CDR1 SNHLY and CDR2 FYNNEI. The CDR3 contains 15 residues. The V and J ends lost 8 bases and 0 bases, in that order; junction bases with no gene match: 4. The DNA for the CDR3 is TGTGCCAGCGGGGGGGAAGGCTCTGGGGCCAACGTCCTGACTTTC. As protein: CASGGEGSGANVLTF.

The rearrangement joins TRBV19 to TRBJ1-5; no definite D call. The CDR3 consists of 12 residues. Between the trimmed V and J ends, which lost 3 bases and 11 bases, there was a span of 11 bases. The germline V gene encodes CDR1 LNHDA and CDR2 SQIVND (reference sequence). The chain's CDR3 is CASSMGPGAQHF. CDR3 DNA: TGTGCCAGTAGTATGGGCCCCGGGGCCCAGCATTTT.

This chain joins TRBV7-2 and TRBJ1-3, with 10 nucleotides matching TRBD1. This CDR3 has 16 residues. Germline CDR1 is SGHTA and CDR2 is FQGNSA. J gave up 4 bases and V 2 bases, and 5 bases lay outside the gene matches. For the CDR3, the DNA is TGTGCCAGCAGCTTAATGACAGGGGGCACCGGAAACACCATATATTTT. The encoded protein is CASSLMTGGTGNTIYF. Looking up the rest from reference TRBV7-2 and TRBJ1-3 gives the full variable domain: GAGVSQSPSNKVTEKGKDVELRCDPISGHTALYWYRQSLGQGLEFLIYFQGNSAPDKSGLPSDRFSAERTGGSVSTLTIQRTQQEDSAVYLCASSLMTGGTGNTIYFGEGSWLTVV.

The J gene is TRBJ1-1, the V gene TRBV18, with D perhaps TRBD1 (6 bases). The CDR3 consists of 14 residues. V was shortened by 6 bases and J by 3 bases, with 14 bases between the two germline ends. The germline gives CDR1 KGHSH, CDR2 LQKENI. The DNA of the CDR3 is TGTGCCAGCTCCCCGGGGGGGGCGGACACTGAAGCTTTCTTT. Translated, it gives CASSPGGADTEAFF.

V usage is TRBV10-3 and J usage is TRBJ2-7; 7 nucleotides match TRBD2. This CDR3 comprises 12 residues. From germline, CDR1 is ENHRY and CDR2 SYGVKD. J gave up 3 bases and V 11 bases, and 7 bases lay outside the gene matches. CDR3 sequence: CALGSGNYEQYF. The CDR3 bases are TGTGCCTTAGGCAGCGGGAACTACGAGCAGTACTTC.

This clone is a singleton in its sample. CDR3 amino acids: CASSSLGQRSFF. CDR3 nucleotides: TGTGCCAGCAGCTCATTAGGACAGCGGTCGTTCTTC. This sequence joins TRBV7-3 and TRBJ2-1, with D possibly being TRBD1 (6 bases). CDR1 SGHTA and CDR2 FQGTGA come from the germline V gene. The CDR3 covers 12 residues. The V and J ends lost 4 bases and 15 bases respectively, with 16 bases between them. Filled out from reference TRBV7-3 and TRBJ2-1, the complete variable domain reads GAGVSQTPSNKVTEKGKYVELRCDPISGHTALYWYRQSLGQGPEFLIYFQGTGAADDSGLPNDRFFAVRPEGSVSTLKIQRTERGDSAVYLCASSSLGQRSFFGPGTRLTVL.

This chain uses TRBV7-9 with TRBJ2-1, with 11 nucleotides matching TRBD2. V lost 6 bases and J lost 6; bases outside the gene matches: 4. This CDR3 spans 14 amino acids. Looked up from germline, CDR1 is SEHNR and CDR2 is FQNEAQ (reference sequence). The CDR3 protein is CASRTSGSVNEQFF. CDR3 DNA: TGTGCCAGCAGAACTAGCGGGAGTGTCAATGAGCAGTTCTTC.

The V call is TRBV9, the J call TRBJ2-7, with TRBD2 matching 8 bases. The CDR3 sequence is 15 residues long. Trimming cost V 3 bases and J 3 bases; bases outside gene matches: 8. CDR1 SGDLS and CDR2 YYNGEE come from the germline V gene. The CDR3 sequence: CASSANPGLDYEQYF. In DNA, the CDR3 is TGTGCCAGCAGCGCAAATCCGGGACTAGACTACGAGCAGTACTTC.

The V and J genes are TRBV28 and TRBJ1-2, with unresolved D. The germline V and J ends were trimmed by 8 bases and 7 bases, with 26 bases remaining between them. Germline V gives CDR1 MDHEN, CDR2 SYDVKM. The CDR3 runs to 16 residues. CDR3 bases: TGTGCCAGCGGGAGCAGAGGACGGAGCCTAACGGGTGGCTACACCTTC. It translates to CASGSRGRSLTGGYTF.

The CDR3 sequence is CACPWGTGNTIYF. In nucleotides, the CDR3 is TGTGCCTGCCCCTGGGGCACTGGAAACACCATATATTTT. The genes are TRBV2 and TRBJ1-3, with D maybe TRBD1 (5 bases). The CDR3 spans 13 residues. The germline CDR1 and CDR2 sequences are SNHLY and FYNNEI. V was cut by 11 bases and J by 2 bases, with 13 bases left in between.

V gene TRBV27 combines with J gene TRBJ2-1; tentatively, D is TRBD2 (7 bases). This CDR3 has 17 amino acids. V was trimmed by 7 bases and J by 0 bases, leaving 19 bases between them. CDR1 is MNHEY, CDR2 SMNVEV, per germline (reference sequence). CDR3 coding DNA: TGTGCCAGCAAAAAGACTGCGGCGGGGGCCTCCTACAATGAGCAGTTCTTC. The encoded protein is CASKKTAAGASYNEQFF.